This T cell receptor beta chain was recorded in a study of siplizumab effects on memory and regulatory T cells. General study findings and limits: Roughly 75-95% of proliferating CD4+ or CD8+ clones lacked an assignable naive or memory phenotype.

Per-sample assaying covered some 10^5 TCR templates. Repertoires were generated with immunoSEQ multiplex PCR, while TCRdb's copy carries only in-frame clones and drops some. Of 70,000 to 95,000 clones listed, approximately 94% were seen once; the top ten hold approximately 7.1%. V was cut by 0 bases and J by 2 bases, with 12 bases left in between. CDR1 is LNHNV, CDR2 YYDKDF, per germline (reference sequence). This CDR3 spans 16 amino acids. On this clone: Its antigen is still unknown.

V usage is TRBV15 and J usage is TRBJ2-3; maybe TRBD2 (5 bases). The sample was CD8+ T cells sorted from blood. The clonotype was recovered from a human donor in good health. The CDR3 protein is CATSRDLGGNTDTQYF. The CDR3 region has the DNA TGTGCCACCAGCAGAGATCTAGGAGGTAACACAGATACGCAGTATTTT.